This TCR beta chain was captured in a study of shared clonotypes between healthy human individuals. As processed by the authors: Junction-only immunoSEQ sequences carried no quality scores, so filtering differed. Assay: immunoSEQ multiplex PCR; the TCRdb copy retains only in-frame clones and omits some. V, J and clone size were drawn from that table, and D and trimming were deduced from the DNA. The data show a few million clones, 85% to 95% seen once. V dropped 5 bases and J dropped 2 bases, with 14 bases sitting between them. CDR1 and CDR2 (germline): SEHNR, FQNEAQ (reference sequence). The CDR3 sequence is 15 residues long.

The sample consisted of naive CD4+ T cells from PBMCs. This sample's subset: CD45RA+ positively selected. The TCR comes from a man aged 18 to 29 in good health. Some clones in this sample may be carry-over from other donors' samples. The J gene is TRBJ2-3, the V gene TRBV7-9; D perhaps matches TRBD1 (6 bases). CDR3 region: CASSPRDMTTDTQYF. CDR3 coding DNA: TGTGCCAGCAGCCCCCGGGACATGACCACAGATACGCAGTATTTT.